This T cell receptor beta chain appears in the sequencing data of a study of T cell repertoires in cytomegalovirus infection. Study summary: As its CMV epitopes, the study selected recently identified HLA-C-restricted and well-studied HLA-B-restricted targets. In public TCR beta signatures, there were indications of both CMV infection and matching HLA type.

MiXCR was run by TCRdb on the reads, yielding one entry per CDR3 protein. The table shows approximately 910,000 distinct CDR3 sequences, with roughly 30% occurring only once. CDR1 and CDR2 from the germline V gene are LGHNA and YSLEER. This CDR3 is 15 amino acids long. Losses at the gene ends were 3 bases for V and 7 bases for J; bases not matched to a gene: 7. The study, taken as a whole, reports: HLA-C-restricted CMV-specific TCR beta clonotypes were dominant in the ex vivo response.

This clonotype was detected only a few times. Its specificity is not known. The specimen comprised cultured CD8+ T cells from PBMCs, sampled from culture after CMV antigen stimulation. The receptor was isolated from a human donor in good health (CMV status not recorded). Some clones in this sample may be carry-over from other donors' samples. V is TRBV4-3 and J is TRBJ1-3; 9 bases match TRBD1. CDR3 sequence (DNA): TGCGCCAGCAGCCAGGAAACAGGGGGCCGGAACACCATATATTTT. Its protein product is CASSQETGGRNTIYF.